The next 23 T cell receptor beta chains were all read from a single sample in a study of post-analysis software for immune sequencing data. Presence of unique molecular identifiers characterized the TCR beta cDNA libraries. MiXCR, applied by TCRdb to the PCR reads, yields one record per CDR3 protein. Of some 890,000 distinct CDR3 sequences in the sample, under 70% were seen once. No cognate antigen is known for these TCRs. Study-level results: Roughly five TRBV segments appeared more often in patients than in controls, and TRBV5-6, TRBV5-1 and TRBV20-1 were among these.

The sample consisted of blood. Receptors originate from a girl aged 5-17 years with multiple sclerosis.

This clonotype was detected a few times. V is TRBV5-1 and J is TRBJ2-3, with 10 bases matching TRBD2. This CDR3 comprises 17 residues. V dropped 4 bases and J dropped 1; count of bases not matched to a gene: 9. CDR1 is SGHRS and CDR2 is YFSETQ in the germline V gene. CDR3 sequence reads: CASSPRPTSGGTDTQYF. CDR3 coding DNA: TGCGCCAGCAGCCCCCGTCCTACTAGCGGGGGCACAGATACGCAGTATTTT.

The CDR3 nucleotides read TGTGCCTGGAATTCAGGGCCGGCCTATGGCTACACCTTC. Its protein product is CAWNSGPAYGYTF. The rearrangement uses TRBV30 and TRBJ1-2; tentatively, D is TRBD1 (5 bases). This CDR3 is built from 13 residues. Trimming removed 4 bases at V and 4 bases at J, with 13 bases between. The germline V gene encodes CDR1 GTSNPN and CDR2 SVGIG (reference sequence).

A few counts support this clonotype. The chain carries TRBV6-2 or TRBV6-3 and TRBJ2-1, with 9 nucleotides matching TRBD2. The CDR3 has 14 amino acids. Germline V lookup: CDR1 MNHEY, CDR2 SVGEGT. V dropped 8 bases and J dropped 6; count of bases not matched to a gene: 8. CDR3 DNA sequence: TGTGCCAGCGGAGTAGCGGGAGAAAGCAATGAGCAGTTCTTC. Translated: CASGVAGESNEQFF.

The genes are TRBV5-1 and TRBJ2-6, with D possibly matching TRBD2 (5 bases). CDR1 is SGHRS and CDR2 is YFSETQ in the germline V gene. Deletions cut 2 bases from V and 0 bases from J, with 6 bases between. This CDR3 is 15 amino acids long. CDR3 sequence: CASSLADSGANVLTF. The CDR3 DNA reads as TGCGCCAGCAGCTTAGCGGACTCTGGGGCCAACGTCCTGACTTTC.

This chain uses TRBV4-2 with TRBJ2-1; a weak D match, TRBD2 (6 bases). CDR3 length equals 16 residues. CDR1 and CDR2 (germline): LGHNA, YNFKEQ. Trimming removed 1 base from V and 4 bases from J, with 14 bases in between. The CDR3 reads CASSQGTLARYNEQFF. CDR3 nucleotide sequence: TGTGCCAGCAGCCAAGGTACTCTAGCGCGTTACAATGAGCAGTTCTTC.

Comments on this clonotype: A single base separates this from a much larger clone, so it may be a read error. The chain employs TRBV12-3 or TRBV12-4 and TRBJ2-5; D is possibly TRBD1 (5 bases). The CDR3 covers 14 residues. V was shortened by 6 bases and J by 0 bases, with 11 bases between the two germline ends. DNA of the CDR3: TGTGCCAGCAGCACCGCAGGGCACCAAGAGACCCAGTACTTC. Translation: CASSTAGHQETQYF.

The V gene is TRBV5-1, the J gene TRBJ2-5; D gene unclear. V lost 1 base, J lost 5 bases, and 15 bases lay in between. CDR3 size: 15 residues. CDR1 and CDR2 (germline): SGHRS, YFSETQ. The CDR3 DNA reads as TGCGCCAGCAGCTTGTCCAGCCCCCGGCAGGAGACCCAGTACTTC. As protein: CASSLSSPRQETQYF.

This clonotype came up a few times. The rearrangement uses TRBV20-1 and TRBJ2-7, with TRBD1 identical over 7 bases. In germline, CDR1 is DFQATT, CDR2 SNEGSKA (reference sequence). The CDR3 has 12 residues. V gave up 6 bases and J gave up 1 base; unmatched junction bases: 3. The CDR3 DNA is TGCAGTGCCACGGGACAGTCCTACGAGCAGTACTTC. Translation: CSATGQSYEQYF.

This clonotype was observed a handful of times. The genes are TRBV5-1 and TRBJ2-1; D is tentatively TRBD1 or TRBD2 (6 bases each). The CDR3 runs to 15 residues. V lost 3 bases, J lost 7 bases, and 17 bases lay in between. Germline V gene lookup returns CDR1 SGHRS and CDR2 YFSETQ. CDR3 bases: TGCGCCAGCAGCTCTAGGGGGGCTTTATCAAATGAGCAGTTCTTC. It specifies CASSSRGALSNEQFF.

This clonotype was observed a handful of times. The chain combines TRBV6-5 with TRBJ2-5; the match to TRBD2 covers 8 bases. The end of the DNA is better explained by TRBJ2-7, so the J call may be wrong. The CDR3 extends over 14 amino acids. CDR1 and CDR2 (germline): MNHEY, SVGAGI. The CDR3 here is CASSYHGRAYEQYF. For the CDR3, the DNA is TGTGCCAGCAGTTACCACGGGAGGGCCTACGAGCAGTACTTC.

This clonotype has just a few counts. The chain combines TRBV20-1 with TRBJ2-5; tentative D call: TRBD2 (6 bases). CDR1 is DFQATT and CDR2 is SNEGSKA in the germline V gene (reference sequence). The V gene lost 3 bases and the J gene lost 7 bases, with 18 bases spanning the gap. There are 14 residues in the CDR3. This CDR3 reads CSASAYGTSGTQYF. The CDR3 nucleotides are TGCAGTGCTAGCGCATACGGGACTTCAGGGACCCAGTACTTC.

This clonotype was counted only a few times. V usage is TRBV6-6 and J usage is TRBJ2-5, with a possible D match to TRBD1 (5 bases). V dropped 4 bases and J dropped 4 bases, with 13 bases sitting between them. This CDR3 is built from 14 residues. The V gene's germline CDR1 is MNHNY and CDR2 SVGAGI (reference sequence). CDR3: CASSSQERGETQYF. The CDR3 DNA sequence: TGTGCCAGCAGTTCACAAGAAAGGGGAGAGACCCAGTACTTC.

This clonotype was counted a single time. The genes are TRBV6-1 and TRBJ2-7; D perhaps matches TRBD2 (6 bases). The CDR3 spans 15 residues. Per germline, CDR1 MNHNS and CDR2 SASEGT. The V gene lost 4 bases and the J gene lost 2 bases, with 15 bases spanning the gap. The CDR3 loop is CASSAAGIDAYEQYF. For the CDR3, the DNA is TGTGCCAGCAGTGCTGCGGGAATCGACGCCTACGAGCAGTACTTC.

The rearrangement joins TRBV25-1 to TRBJ2-6, with D perhaps TRBD1 (6 bases). V was cut by 1 base and J by 13 bases, with 17 bases left in between. The V gene's germline CDR1 is MGHDK and CDR2 SYGVNS. The CDR3 is 15 amino acids. The CDR3 DNA reads TGTGCCAGCAGTGAATCGGGGACATCGTCCGGGGTCCTGACTTTC. Residues: CASSESGTSSGVLTF.

There are a few counts of this clonotype. The chain uses TRBV5-1 and TRBJ2-5, with a possible D match to TRBD2 (6 bases). CDR1 is SGHRS, CDR2 YFSETQ, per germline. The V end was cut by 4 bases, the J end by 0 bases, with 13 bases between. This CDR3 has 15 amino acids. DNA for the CDR3: TGCGCCAGCAGCCCTGGGACTCAGTACCAAGAGACCCAGTACTTC. Its protein is CASSPGTQYQETQYF.

CDR3 in amino acids: CASSSGQLIFSGANVLTF. The CDR3 nucleotides are TGCGCCAGCAGCTCGGGACAACTTATATTCTCTGGGGCCAACGTCCTGACTTTC. This chain connects TRBV5-1 to TRBJ2-6; possible D gene TRBD1, 6 bases. The CDR3 sequence is 18 residues long. V shed 3 bases and J shed 0 bases, with 16 bases lying between them. CDR1 SGHRS and CDR2 YFSETQ come from the germline V gene.

CDR3 bases: TGTGCCAGCAGTAGCCAGGGAGCTTGGTACAATGAGCAGTTCTTC. Translation: CASSSQGAWYNEQFF. The rearrangement uses TRBV27 and TRBJ2-1; D may be TRBD1 or TRBD2 (5 bases each). With 5 bases removed from V and 4 bases from J, the gap between germline ends came to 15 bases. Per germline, CDR1 MNHEY and CDR2 SMNVEV (reference sequence). The CDR3 sequence is 15 residues long.

The gene calls are TRBV14 and TRBJ1-5, with 7 bases matching TRBD1. The ends lost 4 bases at V and 7 bases at J; junction bases unmatched: 7. CDR3 length equals 14 residues. Per the germline V gene, CDR1 is SGHDN and CDR2 is FVKESK. CDR3 nucleotide sequence: TGTGCCAGCAGCCGGAGAGGGGGCGGACAGCCCCAGCATTTT. This gives the protein CASSRRGGGQPQHF. The complete variable domain, with remaining parts taken from reference TRBV14 and TRBJ1-5, reads EAGVTQFPSHSVIEKGQTVTLRCDPISGHDNLYWYRRVMGKEIKFLLHFVKESKQDESGMPNNRFLAERTGGTYSTLKVQPAELEDSGVYFCASSRRGGGQPQHFGDGTRLSIL.

The chain couples TRBV6-1 to TRBJ2-7; 12 bases are a match to TRBD1. Germline V gives CDR1 MNHNS, CDR2 SASEGT. There are 16 residues in the CDR3. The trim removed 8 bases at V and 4 bases at J, leaving 12 bases unmatched. CDR3: CASRATKGQGAYEQYF. CDR3 coding DNA: TGTGCCAGCCGGGCGACCAAGGGACAGGGGGCGTACGAGCAGTACTTC.

CDR3 in DNA: TGCGCCAGCAGCTTGGGAGCAGCGGGGGGGATGACAGATACGCAGTATTTT. Residues: CASSLGAAGGMTDTQYF. This chain uses TRBV5-1 with TRBJ2-3, with 10 bases lining up with TRBD2. The CDR3 is 17 residues long. Germline V CDR1 and CDR2: SGHRS, YFSETQ. Trimming took 0 bases from V and 3 from J; bases not matched to a gene: 7.

The chain is built from TRBV12-3 or TRBV12-4 and TRBJ1-2; TRBD1 aligns across 7 bases. The CDR3 contains 13 residues. V shed 7 bases, J shed 7 bases, and the junction held 9 bases outside the gene matches. Here the CDR3 reads CASNPTGDAGYTF. The CDR3 DNA sequence: TGTGCCAGCAACCCAACAGGGGATGCTGGCTACACCTTC.

This chain joins TRBV12-3 or TRBV12-4 and TRBJ1-1; unclear D gene. V lost 6 bases, J lost 8 bases, and 13 bases lay in between. The CDR3 sequence is 12 residues long. In nucleotides, the CDR3 is TGTGCCAGCAGCCCTCCCCGGAGGGAAGCTTTCTTT. Residues: CASSPPRREAFF.

The CDR3, as DNA: TGCGCCAGCAGCCTAGACGACGGAGAATACGAGCAGTACTTC. Translated: CASSLDDGEYEQYF. The chain is built from TRBV4-1 and TRBJ2-7; no clear D. Germline V gene data show CDR1 as MGHRA and CDR2 as YSYEKL. Trimming left V 4 bases short and J 4 bases short, with 14 bases between. The length of the CDR3 is 14 residues.